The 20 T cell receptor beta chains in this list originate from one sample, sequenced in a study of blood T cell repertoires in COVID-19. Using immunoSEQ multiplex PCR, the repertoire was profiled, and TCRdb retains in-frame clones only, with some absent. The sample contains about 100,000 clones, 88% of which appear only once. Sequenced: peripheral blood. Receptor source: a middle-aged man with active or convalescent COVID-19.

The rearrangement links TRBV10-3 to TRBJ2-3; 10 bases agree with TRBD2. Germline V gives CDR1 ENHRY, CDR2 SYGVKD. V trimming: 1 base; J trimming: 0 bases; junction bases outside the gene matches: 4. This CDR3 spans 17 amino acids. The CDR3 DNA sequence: TGTGCCATCAGTGAGTTTCATAGCGGGAGGAGCACAGATACGCAGTATTTT. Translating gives CAISEFHSGRSTDTQYF.

CDR3 region: CASSSPATGGTFGEAFF. The CDR3 DNA reads as TGTGCCAGCAGCTCCCCAGCGACAGGGGGAACTTTTGGTGAAGCTTTCTTT. The chain couples TRBV7-8 to TRBJ1-1, with TRBD1 identical over 9 bases. This CDR3 is 17 amino acids long. Germline lookup yields CDR1 SGHVS and CDR2 FQNEAQ. Trimming removed 4 bases from V and 7 bases from J; junction bases left unmatched: 16.

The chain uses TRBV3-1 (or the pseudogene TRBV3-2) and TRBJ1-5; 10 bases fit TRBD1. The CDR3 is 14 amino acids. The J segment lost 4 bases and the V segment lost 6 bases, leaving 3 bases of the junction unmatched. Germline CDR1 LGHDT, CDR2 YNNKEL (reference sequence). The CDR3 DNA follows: TGTGCCAGCAGTCGGACAGGGGGGAATCAGCCCCAGCATTTT. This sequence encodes CASSRTGGNQPQHF.

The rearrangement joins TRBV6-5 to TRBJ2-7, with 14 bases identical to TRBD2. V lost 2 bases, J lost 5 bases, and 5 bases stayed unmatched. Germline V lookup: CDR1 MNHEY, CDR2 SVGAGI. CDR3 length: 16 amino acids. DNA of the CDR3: TGTGCCAGCAGTTACGGGACTAGCGGGAGTCTAGACGAGCAGTACTTC. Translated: CASSYGTSGSLDEQYF.

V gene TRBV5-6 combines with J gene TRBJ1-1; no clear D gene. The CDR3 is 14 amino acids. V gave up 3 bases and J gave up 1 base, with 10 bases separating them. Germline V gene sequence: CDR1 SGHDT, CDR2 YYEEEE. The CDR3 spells CASSSNTENTEAFF. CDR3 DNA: TGTGCCAGCAGCTCAAACACAGAGAACACTGAAGCTTTCTTT.

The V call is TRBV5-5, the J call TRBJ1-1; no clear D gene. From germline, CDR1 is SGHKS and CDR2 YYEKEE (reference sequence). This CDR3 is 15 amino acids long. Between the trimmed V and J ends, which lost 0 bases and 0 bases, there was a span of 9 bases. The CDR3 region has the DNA TGTGCCAGCAGCTTGGACATGTACATGAACACTGAAGCTTTCTTT. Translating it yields CASSLDMYMNTEAFF.

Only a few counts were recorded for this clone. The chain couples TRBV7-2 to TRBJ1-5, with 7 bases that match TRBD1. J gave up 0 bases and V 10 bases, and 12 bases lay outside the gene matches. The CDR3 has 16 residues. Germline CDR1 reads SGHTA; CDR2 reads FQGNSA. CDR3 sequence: CANMRQGLFSNQPQHF. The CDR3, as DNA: TGTGCCAACATGAGACAGGGTCTCTTTAGCAATCAGCCCCAGCATTTT.

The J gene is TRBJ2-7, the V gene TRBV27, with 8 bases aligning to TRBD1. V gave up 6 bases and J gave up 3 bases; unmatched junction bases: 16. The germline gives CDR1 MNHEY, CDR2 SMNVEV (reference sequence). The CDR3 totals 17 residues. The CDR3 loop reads CASRGVDRGGGRYEQYF. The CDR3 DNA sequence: TGTGCCAGCAGGGGGGTTGACAGGGGCGGTGGGCGCTACGAGCAGTACTTC.

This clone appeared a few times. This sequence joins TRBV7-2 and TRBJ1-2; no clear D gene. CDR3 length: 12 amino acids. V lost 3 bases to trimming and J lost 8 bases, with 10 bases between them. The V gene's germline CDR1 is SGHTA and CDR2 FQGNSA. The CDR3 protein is CASSLFERGYTF. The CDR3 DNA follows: TGTGCCAGCAGCTTGTTCGAGCGGGGCTACACCTTC.

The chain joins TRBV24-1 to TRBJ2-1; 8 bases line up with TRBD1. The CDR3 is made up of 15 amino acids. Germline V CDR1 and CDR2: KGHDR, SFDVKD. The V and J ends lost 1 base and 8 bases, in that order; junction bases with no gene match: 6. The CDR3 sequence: CATSDFGQGLDEQFF. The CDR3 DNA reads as TGTGCCACCAGTGATTTCGGACAGGGTTTAGATGAGCAGTTCTTC.

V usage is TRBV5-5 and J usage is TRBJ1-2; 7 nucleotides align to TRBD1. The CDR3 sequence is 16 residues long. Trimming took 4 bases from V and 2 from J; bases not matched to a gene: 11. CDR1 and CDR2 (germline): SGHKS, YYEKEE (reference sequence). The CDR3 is CASSPTDRALNYGYTF. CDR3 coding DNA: TGTGCCAGCAGCCCTACCGACAGGGCCCTAAACTATGGCTACACCTTC. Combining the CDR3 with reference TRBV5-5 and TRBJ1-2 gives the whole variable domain DAGVTQSPTHLIKTRGQQVTLRCSPISGHKSVSWYQQVLGQGPQFIFQYYEKEERGRGNFPDRFSARQFPNYSSELNVNALLLGDSALYLCASSPTDRALNYGYTFGSGTRLTVV.

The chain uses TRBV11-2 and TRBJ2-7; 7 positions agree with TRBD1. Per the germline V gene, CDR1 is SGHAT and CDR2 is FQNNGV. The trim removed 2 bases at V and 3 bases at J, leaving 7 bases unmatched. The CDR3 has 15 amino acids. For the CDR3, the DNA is TGTGCCAGCAGCTTAACGAACAACAGGGGCTACGAGCAGTACTTC. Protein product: CASSLTNNRGYEQYF. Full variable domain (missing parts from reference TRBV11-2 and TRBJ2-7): EAGVAQSPRYKIIEKRQSVAFWCNPISGHATLYWYQQILGQGPKLLIQFQNNGVVDDSQLPKDRFSAERLKGVDSTLKIQPAKLEDSAVYLCASSLTNNRGYEQYFGPGTRLTVT.

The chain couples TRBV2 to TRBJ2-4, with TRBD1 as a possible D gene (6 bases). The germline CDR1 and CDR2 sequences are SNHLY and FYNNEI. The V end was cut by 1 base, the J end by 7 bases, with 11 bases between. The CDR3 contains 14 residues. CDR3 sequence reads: CASSEGQGTNIQYF. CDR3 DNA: TGTGCCAGCAGTGAAGGCCAGGGGACGAACATTCAGTACTTC.

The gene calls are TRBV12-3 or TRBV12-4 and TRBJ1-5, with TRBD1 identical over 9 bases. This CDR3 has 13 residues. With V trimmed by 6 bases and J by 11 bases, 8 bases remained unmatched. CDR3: CASSPGQGSAQHF. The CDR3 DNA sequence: TGTGCCAGCAGCCCCGGACAGGGGAGCGCCCAGCATTTT.

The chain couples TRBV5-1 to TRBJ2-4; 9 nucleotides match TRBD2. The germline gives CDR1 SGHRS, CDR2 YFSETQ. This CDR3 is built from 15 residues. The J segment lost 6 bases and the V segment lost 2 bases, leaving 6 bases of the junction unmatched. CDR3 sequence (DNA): TGCGCCAGCAGCTTTGCGGGAGGGCAGGGAAACATTCAGTACTTC. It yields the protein CASSFAGGQGNIQYF.

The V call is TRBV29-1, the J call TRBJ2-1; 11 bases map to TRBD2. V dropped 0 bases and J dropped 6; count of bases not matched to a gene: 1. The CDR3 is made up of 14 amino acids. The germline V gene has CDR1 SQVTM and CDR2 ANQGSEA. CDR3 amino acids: CSVEETSGVNEQFF. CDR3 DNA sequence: TGCAGCGTTGAAGAGACTAGCGGGGTCAATGAGCAGTTCTTC.

This chain's CDR3 is CASSYRLYNEQFF. CDR3 nucleotides: TGTGCCAGCAGTTACCGACTCTACAATGAGCAGTTCTTC. The V and J genes are TRBV6-5 and TRBJ2-1; D not certain. The V end lost 2 bases, the J end lost 3 bases, and 5 bases lay between the germline ends. Germline lookup yields CDR1 MNHEY and CDR2 SVGAGI. The CDR3 has 13 amino acids.

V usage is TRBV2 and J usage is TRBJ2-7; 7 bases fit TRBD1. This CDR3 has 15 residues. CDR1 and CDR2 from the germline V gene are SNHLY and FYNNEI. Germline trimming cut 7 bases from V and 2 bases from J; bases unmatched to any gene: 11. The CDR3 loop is CASTRTRQGPYEQYF. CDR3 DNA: TGTGCCAGCACCAGGACTCGACAGGGCCCCTACGAGCAGTACTTC. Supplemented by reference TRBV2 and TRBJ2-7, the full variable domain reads EPEVTQTPSHQVTQMGQEVILRCVPISNHLYFYWYRQILGQKVEFLVSFYNNEISEKSEIFDDQFSVERPDGSNFTLKIRSTKLEDSAMYFCASTRTRQGPYEQYFGPGTRLTVT.

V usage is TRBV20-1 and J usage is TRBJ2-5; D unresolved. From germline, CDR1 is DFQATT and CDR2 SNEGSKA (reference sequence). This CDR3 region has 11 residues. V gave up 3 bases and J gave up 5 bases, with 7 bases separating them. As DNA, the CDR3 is TGCAGTGCTAGCAAGAGCGAGACCCAGTACTTC. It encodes CSASKSETQYF.

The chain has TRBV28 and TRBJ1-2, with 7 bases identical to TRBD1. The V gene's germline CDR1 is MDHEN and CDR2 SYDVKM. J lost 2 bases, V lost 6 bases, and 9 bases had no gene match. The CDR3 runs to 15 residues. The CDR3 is CASRIQGSTNYGYTF. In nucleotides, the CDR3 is TGTGCCAGCAGAATACAGGGGAGCACAAACTATGGCTACACCTTC.